This T cell receptor beta chain is from a study of Ad26.COV2.S vaccination and SARS-CoV-2 variants. Study-level information: It was the COV1001 Ad26.COV2.S trial arm that included the donor. Ad26.COV2.S was injected intramuscularly once or twice, 56 days apart. Regarding the study as a whole: Vaccinees and placebo recipients showed similar non-spike TCR breadth.

Produced via immunoSEQ multiplex PCR; TCRdb's table is partial and in-frame only. The sample consists of about 380,000 clones, about four fifths of them appearing once. Of note for this clone: Its target is unknown.

There are 12 residues in the CDR3. Trimming removed 1 base from V and 5 bases from J, with 3 bases in between. Germline values: CDR1 LNHDA, CDR2 SQIVND (reference sequence). Regarding treatment: approximately 18 received Ad26.COV2.S at low or high dose, single or two shots; 5 received placebo; per-sample allocation not given. At day 63 after the first vaccine or placebo injection, samples were drawn. The receptor's source is a person between 18 and 59 years old who received the Ad26.COV2.S COVID-19 vaccine or a placebo. The specimen was peripheral blood, collected in a trial of Ad26.COV2.S vaccine versus placebo. The chain couples TRBV19 to TRBJ1-5; no definite D call. CDR3 sequence: CASSIVHQPQHF. The CDR3 region has the DNA TGTGCCAGTAGTATAGTACATCAGCCCCAGCATTTT. Drawing the rest from reference TRBV19 and TRBJ1-5, the complete variable domain is DGGITQSPKYLFRKEGQNVTLSCEQNLNHDAMYWYRQDPGQGLRLIYYSQIVNDFQKGDIAEGYSVSREKKESFPLTVTSAQKNPTAFYLCASSIVHQPQHFGDGTRLSIL.